This entry lists 15 T cell receptor beta chains sequenced from one sample in a study of T-cell memory formation after mild COVID-19. TCRdb reprocessed the 5' RACE reads via MiXCR and lists one record per CDR3 protein. Among roughly 450,000 distinct CDR3 sequences listed, more than 15% were seen once. The sequencing sample was made of PBMCs or a T cell subset sorted from them (not recorded which). Receptor source: a man aged 18 to 29 who had mild COVID-19 (a few samples of this study predate the infection). Cell type and time point are not known.

This sequence joins TRBV29-1 and TRBJ1-2, with a tentative D call TRBD1 (5 bases). The CDR3 runs 14 residues. Germline loops: CDR1 SQVTM, CDR2 ANQGSEA. Trimming stripped 3 bases from V and 7 bases from J, with 18 bases between. The CDR3 DNA follows: TGCAGCGTTGATAGGTCTGGGGGTTTCGGTGGCTACACCTTC. This encodes CSVDRSGGFGGYTF.

The CDR3 region has the DNA TGTGCCATCAGTGAGTTGGGGGGGAATAGGCCCCAGCATTTT. This gives the protein CAISELGGNRPQHF. The rearrangement links TRBV10-3 to TRBJ1-5; a weak D match, TRBD1 (5 bases). The CDR3 consists of 14 residues. Germline lookup yields CDR1 ENHRY and CDR2 SYGVKD. The V end was cut by 1 base, the J end by 9 bases, with 13 bases between.

This clonotype was detected a few times. This chain links TRBV7-2 with TRBJ2-3; D call uncertain. This CDR3 region has 12 residues. Germline CDR1 reads SGHTA; CDR2 reads FQGNSA. Trimming pared 5 bases from V and 6 bases from J, leaving 9 bases between. The CDR3 DNA reads as TGTGCCAGCAGCCATGTACGTGATACGCAGTATTTT. The encoded protein is CASSHVRDTQYF.

The CDR3 DNA reads TGTGCCAGCAGCTTAAGGGGACTAGGCGATACGCAGTATTTT. Translating it yields CASSLRGLGDTQYF. This chain joins TRBV7-2 and TRBJ2-3; 8 nucleotides agree with TRBD2. The CDR3 covers 14 residues. V lost 2 bases, J lost 6 bases, and 4 bases stayed unmatched. Per the germline V gene, CDR1 is SGHTA and CDR2 is FQGNSA.

J is TRBJ2-5 and V is TRBV4-1; 15 nucleotides agree with TRBD2. CDR1 MGHRA and CDR2 YSYEKL come from the germline V gene. V was pared by 0 bases and J by 1 base, with 3 bases of the junction left unmatched. The CDR3 totals 18 residues. CDR3 loop: CASSQDRGLAGGQETQYF. CDR3 sequence (DNA): TGCGCCAGCAGCCAAGATAGGGGACTAGCGGGGGGCCAAGAGACCCAGTACTTC.

There are a few counts of this clonotype. This chain uses TRBV5-1 with TRBJ1-1; no definite D call. The length of the CDR3 is 14 residues. CDR1 and CDR2 from the germline V gene are SGHRS and YFSETQ. The ends were cut back, 7 bases at V and 5 bases at J, with 18 bases in the middle. Here the CDR3 reads CASYPFPGVTEAFF. Written as DNA, the CDR3 is TGCGCCAGCTATCCATTCCCTGGGGTGACTGAAGCTTTCTTT.

This chain links TRBV18 with TRBJ1-1; tentatively, D is TRBD1 (5 bases). The CDR3 totals 13 residues. The germline CDR1 and CDR2 sequences are KGHSH and LQKENI. V lost 3 bases, J lost 10 bases, and 15 bases lay in between. The CDR3 bases are TGTGCCAGCTCACCTCCAGAGAGAACAGGAGCTTTCTTT. It translates to CASSPPERTGAFF.

The chain couples TRBV7-9 to TRBJ2-2; 11 bases match TRBD1. CDR3 length: 15 residues. Trimming at V came to 5 bases and at J to 9 bases, leaving 8 bases not matched to a gene. Germline values: CDR1 SEHNR, CDR2 FQNEAQ (reference sequence). The CDR3 is CASSPGQGETWELFF. DNA of the CDR3: TGTGCCAGCAGCCCGGGACAGGGGGAAACCTGGGAGCTGTTTTTT.

This clonotype has more than one count but fewer than ten. The rearrangement joins TRBV7-9 to TRBJ1-3; D not resolved. The CDR3 totals 12 residues. V was pared by 8 bases and J by 3 bases, with 8 bases between. The germline V gene encodes CDR1 SEHNR and CDR2 FQNEAQ (reference sequence). DNA for the CDR3: TGTGCCAGCTGGGGATATGGAAACACCATATATTTT. It translates to CASWGYGNTIYF.

The chain has TRBV12-3 or TRBV12-4 and TRBJ2-5; D is unresolved. The V and J ends lost 1 base and 11 bases respectively, with 17 bases between them. The CDR3 extends over 14 amino acids. CDR3 nucleotides: TGTGCCAGCAGTTTAGGTACTGGGCACCAGGTGCAGTACTTC. This encodes CASSLGTGHQVQYF.

This clonotype has more than one count but fewer than ten. V and J are TRBV4-3 and TRBJ1-1; 11 positions agree with TRBD1. Germline assignment: CDR1 LGHNA and CDR2 YSLEER. The length of the CDR3 is 16 residues. The V segment lost 2 bases and the J segment 3 bases; nucleotides outside the gene matches: 5. Written as DNA, the CDR3 is TGCGCCAGCAGCCAAAGGACAGGGGGCTGGGACACTGAAGCTTTCTTT. Protein product: CASSQRTGGWDTEAFF.

This clonotype was seen only a few times. The V and J genes are TRBV6-2 or TRBV6-3 and TRBJ1-2, with D unclear. The germline V and J ends were trimmed by 10 bases and 7 bases, with 13 bases remaining between them. The CDR3 runs 11 residues. CDR1 is MNHEY, CDR2 SVGEGT, per germline. The CDR3 sequence is CATHLRGGYTF. The DNA for the CDR3 is TGTGCCACCCACCTCCGGGGTGGCTACACCTTC.

This clonotype was found a few times. The chain employs TRBV3-1 and TRBJ1-1, with 8 bases fitting TRBD1. The CDR3 extends over 14 amino acids. The germline gives CDR1 LGHDT, CDR2 YNNKEL (reference sequence). J gave up 5 bases and V 5 bases, and 7 bases lay outside the gene matches. The CDR3 reads CASSSNRGWTEAFF. In nucleotides, the CDR3 is TGTGCCAGCAGCTCCAACAGGGGGTGGACTGAAGCTTTCTTT.

The chain uses TRBV7-2 and TRBJ2-3; 9 nucleotides agree with TRBD2. Germline-derived CDR1 and CDR2 are SGHTA and FQGNSA. This CDR3 comprises 16 residues. Germline trimming cut 5 bases from V and 2 bases from J; bases unmatched to any gene: 8. DNA for the CDR3: TGTGCCAGCAGCGTAGAGGGACTAGCCCTCACAGATACGCAGTATTTT. Protein sequence: CASSVEGLALTDTQYF.

The chain couples TRBV20-1 to TRBJ2-7; 8 bases match TRBD2. The ends lost 3 bases at V and 4 bases at J; junction bases unmatched: 8. The germline V gene has CDR1 DFQATT and CDR2 SNEGSKA (reference sequence). This CDR3 has 14 amino acids. The CDR3 DNA follows: TGCAGTGCTAGTCCCCGGGAGGGCCCTTACGAGCAGTACTTC. Translated: CSASPREGPYEQYF.